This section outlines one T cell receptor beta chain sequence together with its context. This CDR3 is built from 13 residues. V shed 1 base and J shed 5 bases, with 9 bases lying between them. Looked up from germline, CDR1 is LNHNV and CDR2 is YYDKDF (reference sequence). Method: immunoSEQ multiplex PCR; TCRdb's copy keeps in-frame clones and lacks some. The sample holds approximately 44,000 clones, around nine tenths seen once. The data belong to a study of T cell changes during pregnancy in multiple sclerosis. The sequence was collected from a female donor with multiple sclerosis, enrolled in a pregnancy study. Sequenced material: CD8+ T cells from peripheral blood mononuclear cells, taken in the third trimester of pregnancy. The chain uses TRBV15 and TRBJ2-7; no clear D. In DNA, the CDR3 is TGTGCCACCAGCAGAGGTATAGAGGACGAGCAGTACTTC. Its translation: CATSRGIEDEQYF. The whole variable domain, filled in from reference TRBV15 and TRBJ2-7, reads DAMVIQNPRYQVTQFGKPVTLSCSQTLNHNVMYWYQQKSSQAPKLLFHYYDKDFNNEADTPDNFQSRRPNTSFCFLDIRSPGLGDTAMYLCATSRGIEDEQYFGPGTRLTVT.